The table lists the clone carrying this T cell receptor beta chain with a few counts. As yet, its antigen is unknown. The sample is drawn from a study of cytomegalovirus exposure and HLA in healthy donors. General study findings and limits: When presence/absence was analysed, sequencing depth was taken to be roughly uniform across donors. As immune exposure information, only CMV serostatus was available. Reportedly, a later analysis found an Asian-associated ancestry cluster had fewer N-insertions than the approximately 670-donor mean.

Germline values: CDR1 MGHRA, CDR2 YSYEKL. The CDR3 covers 19 residues. Trimming at V came to 1 base and at J to 7 bases, leaving 12 bases not matched to a gene. PCR used 60 Vbeta primers and 13 Jbeta primers. The data were produced by immunoSEQ multiplex PCR, yet TCRdb's version contains in-frame clones alone and is incomplete. Seen here are 130,000 to 150,000 clones, over 60% observed once, and the top ten hold around 2.9%. This clonotype was sampled from a woman aged 30 to 39 in good health and CMV-seropositive. The chain uses TRBV4-1 and TRBJ2-2; 13 nucleotides line up with TRBD2. The sample was PBMCs. The CDR3 region is CASSQGLAGGVIKFGELFF. In DNA, the CDR3 is TGCGCCAGCAGCCAAGGACTAGCGGGGGGAGTAATAAAGTTCGGGGAGCTGTTTTTT.